This T cell receptor (beta chain) was captured in a study of T cells in Graves' hyperthyroidism and ophthalmopathy. Overall study context: Peripheral blood was collected at initial diagnosis, before any treatment.

The ends lost 6 bases at V and 5 bases at J; junction bases unmatched: 7. The germline CDR1 and CDR2 sequences are MNHNS and SASEGT. The CDR3 spans 14 residues. This clonotype was seen at least ten times. Its antigen is not identified. Study observations and caveats: A 13 V-J model separated ophthalmopathy from stable hyperthyroidism.

Researchers amplified the TCR beta CDR3 regions from RNA transcripts. A first-round RT-PCR of the TCR CDR3 used the HTBI primer set. MiXCR, run by TCRdb on the multiplex PCR reads, gives a single entry per CDR3 protein. The sample has roughly 300,000 distinct CDR3 sequences, around 23% seen once. The definition of stable Graves' hyperthyroidism was no ophthalmopathy progression within 18 months. Thyroid ultrasound, orbital computed tomography, clinical symptoms, and serum thyroxine and TRAb underpinned diagnoses. Material: blood. The TCR was taken from a woman between 50 and 59 years old with Graves' hyperthyroidism. The rearrangement uses TRBV6-1 and TRBJ2-5, with 9 bases aligning to TRBD2. Here the CDR3 DNA reads TGTGCCAGCAGGGCGGGACTAGCTGGGGAGACCCAGTACTTC. Its protein product is CASRAGLAGETQYF.